This T cell receptor beta chain was sequenced for a study of blood T cell repertoires in COVID-19. Overall study: Collection of acute and convalescent COVID-19 samples took place in the United States, Italy and Spain. T cells, B-cell-depleted T cells, or PBMCs provided the cDNA or gDNA that served as material.

Source study methods: Scientists estimated how many nucleated cells there were by amplifying reference gene primers. The table came from immunoSEQ multiplex PCR; TCRdb's copy has only in-frame clones and leaves some out. That table supplies the V and J calls and clone size; D and trimming were determined from the DNA. Among about 280,000 clones listed, 75% to 85% were seen once. The germline CDR1 and CDR2 sequences are SGHVS and FQNEAQ. CDR3 length: 14 residues. V lost 8 bases and J 3 bases, leaving 16 bases between the germline ends. The V gene is TRBV7-8, the J gene TRBJ1-1; D unclear. The TCR comes from a middle-aged man with active or convalescent COVID-19. Sequenced: peripheral blood. The CDR3 protein is CASLFPGRDTEAFF. For the CDR3, the DNA is TGTGCCAGCTTGTTTCCGGGGAGGGACACTGAAGCTTTCTTT.